The 29 T cell receptor beta chains listed next were all sequenced from one sample in a study of control samples from healthy donors and cancer patients. This table comes from immunoSEQ multiplex PCR, and its TCRdb copy is limited to in-frame clones, with some not included. The sample has about 69,000 clones; about 92% are singletons. The sample consisted of PBMCs. These TCRs come from a man in his fifties or sixties with colorectal cancer.

V is TRBV4-1 and J is TRBJ2-7; unclear D gene. The CDR3 extends over 14 amino acids. V lost 4 bases, J lost 3 bases, and 13 bases lay in between. Germline CDR1 MGHRA, CDR2 YSYEKL. CDR3 protein: CASSPYKDGYEQYF. CDR3 sequence (DNA): TGCGCCAGCAGCCCGTACAAGGACGGCTACGAGCAGTACTTC.

The V and J genes are TRBV9 and TRBJ2-2; D is ambiguous. The V and J ends lost 5 bases and 1 base respectively, with 3 bases between them. This CDR3 contains 12 residues. Germline V lookup: CDR1 SGDLS, CDR2 YYNGEE. The CDR3 here is CASRGNTGELFF. CDR3 DNA sequence: TGTGCCAGCAGGGGGAACACCGGGGAGCTGTTTTTT. The whole variable domain, filled in from reference TRBV9 and TRBJ2-2, reads DSGVTQTPKHLITATGQRVTLRCSPRSGDLSVYWYQQSLDQGLQFLIQYYNGEERAKGNILERFSAQQFPDLHSELNLSSLELGDSALYFCASRGNTGELFFGEGSRLTVL.

This chain joins TRBV4-1 and TRBJ2-5; D perhaps matches TRBD1 (5 bases). The CDR3 has 14 residues. Germline V gives CDR1 MGHRA, CDR2 YSYEKL. Trimming cost V 1 base and J 2 bases, with 8 bases left between them. The CDR3 here is CASSQGQRQETQYF. As DNA, the CDR3 is TGCGCCAGCAGCCAAGGACAGCGTCAAGAGACCCAGTACTTC.

V and J are TRBV30 and TRBJ1-4; D is unresolved. This CDR3 is 13 amino acids long. Trimming removed 0 bases from V and 4 bases from J, with 6 bases in between. In germline, CDR1 is GTSNPN, CDR2 SVGIG (reference sequence). The CDR3 loop is CAWSVQDNEKLFF. CDR3 nucleotides: TGTGCCTGGAGTGTACAAGATAATGAAAAACTGTTTTTT.

The chain employs TRBV10-1 and TRBJ2-3; 7 nucleotides line up with TRBD1. V lost 3 bases and J lost 0; bases outside the gene matches: 3. CDR1 WNHNN and CDR2 SYGVQD come from the germline V gene (reference sequence). This CDR3 has 15 residues. The CDR3 DNA reads TGCGCCAGCAGTGAAGTACAGGGGAGCACAGATACGCAGTATTTT. Encoded protein: CASSEVQGSTDTQYF.

The chain has TRBV27 and TRBJ2-7; tentatively, D is TRBD1 (7 bases). The CDR3 has 14 residues. V lost 5 bases and J lost 2, with 13 bases in between. CDR1 is MNHEY, CDR2 SMNVEV, per germline (reference sequence). The CDR3 loop reads CASSPGRGAYEQYF. The CDR3, as DNA: TGTGCCAGCAGTCCCGGCAGGGGGGCCTACGAGCAGTACTTC.

In this sample, this clone turned up a few times. The chain links TRBV19 to TRBJ1-5; D call uncertain. Trimming removed 5 bases from V and 1 base from J, with 12 bases in between. The CDR3 is 15 residues long. CDR1 LNHDA and CDR2 SQIVND come from the germline V gene (reference sequence). CDR3 in DNA: TGTGCCAGTAGTCAGGAGAGGGTAAGCAATCAGCCCCAGCATTTT. This translates into CASSQERVSNQPQHF. The variable domain in full, completed from reference TRBV19 and TRBJ1-5, reads DGGITQSPKYLFRKEGQNVTLSCEQNLNHDAMYWYRQDPGQGLRLIYYSQIVNDFQKGDIAEGYSVSREKKESFPLTVTSAQKNPTAFYLCASSQERVSNQPQHFGDGTRLSIL.

V and J are TRBV4-2 and TRBJ1-2; TRBD1 aligns across 7 bases. The CDR3 has 13 residues. V lost 4 bases, J lost 2 bases, and 1 base stayed unmatched. Germline V gives CDR1 LGHNA, CDR2 YNFKEQ. The CDR3 bases are TGTGCCAGCAGCCCGGACAGGAACTATGGCTACACCTTC. Protein product: CASSPDRNYGYTF.

For this clone: The sample carries other DNA sequences with the same CDR3. The gene calls are TRBV21-1 and TRBJ2-7. TRBV21-1 is flagged as a pseudogene. This CDR3 is built from 15 residues. CDR3 sequence: CASSKAARGSYEQYF. CDR3 DNA: TGTGCCAGCAGCAAAGCCGCCCGGGGCTCCTATGAGCAGTACTTC.

Turning to this clone: The sample holds other DNA sequences that translate to the same CDR3. The V gene is TRBV5-6, the J gene TRBJ2-2; TRBD2 matches at 10 bases. The trim removed 0 bases at V and 6 bases at J, leaving 8 bases unmatched. Germline V gives CDR1 SGHDT, CDR2 YYEEEE. CDR3 length: 17 residues. The DNA for the CDR3 is TGTGCCAGCAGCTTGGCCGGGCGCAGCGGGGGGGCCGGGGAGCTGTTTTTT. Protein sequence: CASSLAGRSGGAGELFF.

The genes are TRBV27 and TRBJ2-1, with D unclear. V was pared by 6 bases and J by 0 bases, with 15 bases between. Germline CDR1 and CDR2: MNHEY and SMNVEV (reference sequence). The CDR3 spans 16 residues. CDR3 in amino acids: CASRLTSKSSYNEQFF. The CDR3 bases are TGTGCCAGCAGACTGACCAGCAAGAGCTCCTACAATGAGCAGTTCTTC.

This rearrangement joins TRBV7-8 to TRBJ2-1; possible D gene TRBD2, 5 bases. V lost 0 bases and J 10 bases, leaving 10 bases between the germline ends. Germline V lookup: CDR1 SGHVS, CDR2 FQNEAQ. The CDR3 is 13 amino acids. CDR3: CASSLAGEGEQFF. CDR3 nucleotides: TGTGCCAGCAGCTTAGCCGGGGAAGGGGAGCAGTTCTTC.

V usage is TRBV6-5 and J usage is TRBJ1-2; the D is unclear. V shed 10 bases and J shed 2 bases, with 11 bases lying between them. The CDR3 length is 12 residues. CDR1 and CDR2 from the germline V gene are MNHEY and SVGAGI. CDR3 coding DNA: TGTGCCACCTCACGGAACAACTATGGCTACACCTTC. It yields the protein CATSRNNYGYTF.

The rearrangement uses TRBV5-1 and TRBJ2-2; D might be TRBD1 (6 bases). Per germline, CDR1 SGHRS and CDR2 YFSETQ. CDR3 length: 17 amino acids. V lost 6 bases and J 0 bases, leaving 18 bases between the germline ends. In DNA form, the CDR3 reads TGCGCCAGCAAATCACCCATACAGGGCCCGAACACCGGGGAGCTGTTTTTT. This translates into CASKSPIQGPNTGELFF.

This sequence joins TRBV7-2 and TRBJ2-5; no clear D. V lost 5 bases, J lost 2 bases, and 18 bases lay in between. The CDR3 totals 16 residues. The V gene's germline CDR1 is SGHTA and CDR2 FQGNSA. The CDR3 bases are TGTGCCAGCAGCCCAGAGCCACTATCACCACAAGAGACCCAGTACTTC. The encoded protein is CASSPEPLSPQETQYF.

The chain recombines TRBV6-2 or TRBV6-3 with TRBJ2-7, with 8 bases aligning to TRBD1. Germline values: CDR1 MNHEY, CDR2 SVGEGT. Trimming at V came to 6 bases and at J to 3 bases, leaving 10 bases not matched to a gene. The CDR3 spans 15 residues. CDR3 in amino acids: CASSSILGQGYEQYF. Written as DNA, the CDR3 is TGTGCCAGCAGCTCCATCCTAGGACAGGGCTACGAGCAGTACTTC.

The chain employs TRBV27 and TRBJ2-3, with a weak D call TRBD2 (5 bases). The germline V and J ends were trimmed by 5 bases and 5 bases, with 11 bases remaining between them. Looked up from germline, CDR1 is MNHEY and CDR2 is SMNVEV (reference sequence). The CDR3 contains 13 residues. CDR3 region: CASSLTREDTQYF. CDR3 bases: TGTGCCAGCAGTCTCACTCGGGAAGATACGCAGTATTTT.

The rearrangement joins TRBV19 to TRBJ2-6, with D hard to call. This CDR3 comprises 15 residues. CDR1 and CDR2 (germline): LNHDA, SQIVND (reference sequence). Between the trimmed V and J ends, which lost 5 bases and 0 bases, there was a span of 8 bases. The CDR3 DNA follows: TGTGCCAGTAGTGGCACCAGCTCTGGGGCCAACGTCCTGACTTTC. Protein: CASSGTSSGANVLTF.

The chain joins TRBV11-2 to TRBJ2-3, with D uncertain. With 5 bases removed from V and 1 base from J, the gap between germline ends came to 10 bases. The CDR3 is 14 residues long. Germline loops: CDR1 SGHAT, CDR2 FQNNGV. The CDR3 nucleotides are TGTGCCAGCAGCGAGGTTGGGGGCACAGATACGCAGTATTTT. Residues: CASSEVGGTDTQYF.

CDR3 DNA: TGCGCCAGCAGCTCTGTAGCCAATATGGAGACCGCCTTCTATGGCTACACCTTC. This sequence encodes CASSSVANMETAFYGYTF. The chain employs TRBV4-1 and TRBJ1-2; D not resolved. This CDR3 is 18 amino acids long. The germline V gene encodes CDR1 MGHRA and CDR2 YSYEKL. V lost 5 bases and J lost 4, with 26 bases in between.

The chain couples TRBV5-4 to TRBJ2-5; D ambiguous. CDR3 size: 15 residues. Trimming shortened V by 2 bases and J by 4 bases, and 15 bases separated the two germline ends. The V gene's germline CDR1 is SGHNT and CDR2 YYREEE (reference sequence). The CDR3, as DNA: TGTGCCAGCAGCTTTGGATCATTCGGCGGAGAGACCCAGTACTTC. Translation gives CASSFGSFGGETQYF. The whole variable domain, remainder taken from reference TRBV5-4 and TRBJ2-5, is ETGVTQSPTHLIKTRGQQVTLRCSSQSGHNTVSWYQQALGQGPQFIFQYYREEENGRGNFPPRFSGLQFPNYSSELNVNALELDDSALYLCASSFGSFGGETQYFGPGTRLLVL.

This clone was seen only a few times. This chain connects TRBV5-4 to TRBJ2-5, with 10 positions matching TRBD2. Germline trimming cut 4 bases from V and 5 bases from J; bases unmatched to any gene: 8. The length of the CDR3 is 15 residues. Germline values: CDR1 SGHNT, CDR2 YYREEE (reference sequence). The CDR3 DNA reads as TGTGCCAGCAGCCGAAGCGGGGGGGCCGATGAGACCCAGTACTTC. It is translated as CASSRSGGADETQYF. The entire variable domain, with the rest obtained from reference TRBV5-4 and TRBJ2-5, is as follows: ETGVTQSPTHLIKTRGQQVTLRCSSQSGHNTVSWYQQALGQGPQFIFQYYREEENGRGNFPPRFSGLQFPNYSSELNVNALELDDSALYLCASSRSGGADETQYFGPGTRLLVL.

The rearrangement joins TRBV5-1 to TRBJ2-5; TRBD1 matches at 11 bases. CDR1 and CDR2 from the germline V gene are SGHRS and YFSETQ. The trim removed 2 bases at V and 5 bases at J, leaving 8 bases unmatched. The CDR3 consists of 16 residues. The CDR3 bases are TGCGCCAGCAGCTTAGCCGGGACAGGGGGGACGGAGACCCAGTACTTC. As protein: CASSLAGTGGTETQYF. Supplemented by reference TRBV5-1 and TRBJ2-5, the full variable domain reads KAGVTQTPRYLIKTRGQQVTLSCSPISGHRSVSWYQQTPGQGLQFLFEYFSETQRNKGNFPGRFSGRQFSNSRSEMNVSTLELGDSALYLCASSLAGTGGTETQYFGPGTRLLVL.

V is TRBV27 and J is TRBJ2-7; the D gene is possibly TRBD1 (6 bases). The CDR3 consists of 12 residues. CDR1 and CDR2 from the germline V gene are MNHEY and SMNVEV (reference sequence). V was shortened by 6 bases and J by 3 bases, with 9 bases between the two germline ends. In DNA, the CDR3 is TGTGCCAGCAGGACGACAGGCTACGAGCAGTACTTC. Protein sequence: CASRTTGYEQYF.

V gene TRBV5-5 combines with J gene TRBJ2-5; 8 positions match TRBD2. Germline V gene lookup returns CDR1 SGHKS and CDR2 YYEKEE (reference sequence). The CDR3 covers 16 residues. The V and J ends lost 3 bases and 4 bases, in that order; junction bases with no gene match: 11. Written as DNA, the CDR3 is TGTGCCAGCAGCTCGGGAGGGGCGTTCGCGGGAGAGACCCAGTACTTC. Translated, it gives CASSSGGAFAGETQYF.

This rearrangement joins TRBV6-5 to TRBJ2-3; D gene ambiguous. The CDR3 extends over 14 amino acids. Germline V lookup: CDR1 MNHEY, CDR2 SVGAGI. V was cut by 6 bases and J by 2 bases, with 12 bases left in between. CDR3 protein: CASSRTINTDTQYF. CDR3 coding DNA: TGTGCCAGCAGCCGGACCATAAACACAGATACGCAGTATTTT.

The chain recombines TRBV23-1 with TRBJ1-2, with no clear D. TRBV23-1 is an ORF, with its function uncertain. The CDR3 is 12 amino acids. Trimming left V 4 bases short and J 8 bases short, with 11 bases between. The CDR3 sequence: CASSLRQRGYTF. The CDR3 region has the DNA TGCGCCAGCAGTCTTCGCCAGCGGGGCTACACCTTC.

This chain connects TRBV27 to TRBJ2-7; possibly TRBD2 for D (7 bases). V was clipped by 0 bases and J by 1 base, with 10 bases between them. Germline V gene lookup returns CDR1 MNHEY and CDR2 SMNVEV (reference sequence). The CDR3 contains 15 residues. The CDR3 region is CASSLSGGPSYEQYF. CDR3 DNA sequence: TGTGCCAGCAGTTTATCCGGGGGGCCATCCTACGAGCAGTACTTC.

The gene calls are TRBV16 and TRBJ1-3, with D unresolved. The CDR3 extends over 12 amino acids. CDR1 and CDR2 (germline): KGHSY, FQNENV. Deletions cut 3 bases from V and 0 bases from J, with 0 bases between. CDR3 sequence: CASSHSGNTIYF. The CDR3 region has the DNA TGTGCCAGCAGCCACTCTGGAAACACCATATATTTT.